These 32 T cell receptor beta chains were sequenced from one sample in a study of beta chain features in type 1 diabetes. Of the isolated RNA, all was reverse transcribed, and so the sequenced material was expressed TCRB transcripts. Sequenced by immunoSEQ multiplex PCR; TCRdb stores in-frame clones only, minus some. This sample has about 240,000 clones; around a quarter occur once, and the top ten carry 4%. Sequenced input: central memory CD4+ T cells from blood. The receptors come from a man aged 25-45 years in good health.

Note on this clone: Possible read error: a much larger clone is one base away. The V call is TRBV14, the J call TRBJ2-5, with D unclear. Germline V CDR1 and CDR2: SGHDN, FVKESK. The CDR3 is made up of 15 amino acids. CDR3 sequence: CASSQDTAVREAQYF. CDR3 coding DNA: TGTGCCAGCAGCCAAGATACGGCAGTCCGAGAGGCCCAGTACTTC.

The rearrangement joins TRBV21-1 to TRBJ2-1; the table's D call TRBD2 went unverified against the DNA. TRBV21-1 is assigned pseudogene status. The CDR3 contains 17 residues. DNA for the CDR3: TGTGCCAGCAGCCCGGGGACTAGCGGGAGCCTTCTCGGTGAGCAGTTCTTC. Residues: CASSPGTSGSLLGEQFF.

This clone was observed a handful of times. The CDR3 bases are TGTGCCAGCAGGAACCGAGCGGGAGGAACAGATACGCAGTATTTT. It encodes CASRNRAGGTDTQYF. The V call is TRBV6-6, the J call TRBJ2-3; 9 nucleotides agree with TRBD2. The J segment lost 3 bases and the V segment lost 6 bases, leaving 7 bases of the junction unmatched. Germline loops: CDR1 MNHNY, CDR2 SVGAGI (reference sequence). The CDR3 loop spans 15 amino acids.

This chain links TRBV30 with TRBJ1-1; no definite D call. The germline CDR1 and CDR2 sequences are GTSNPN and SVGIG (reference sequence). The V and J ends lost 3 bases and 4 bases respectively, with 12 bases between them. The CDR3 has 13 amino acids. The CDR3 loop reads CAWSPFEGTEAFF. In DNA, the CDR3 is TGTGCCTGGAGCCCGTTTGAGGGCACTGAAGCTTTCTTT.

In DNA, the CDR3 is TGTGCCAGCAGCGTAGACTACCGCTACAATGAGCAGTTCTTC. Its protein product is CASSVDYRYNEQFF. This sequence joins TRBV9 and TRBJ2-1; D ambiguous. This CDR3 has 14 residues. V was cut by 0 bases and J by 3 bases, with 7 bases left in between. The germline V gene encodes CDR1 SGDLS and CDR2 YYNGEE.

V is TRBV30 and J is TRBJ1-3; D is undetermined. Germline loops: CDR1 GTSNPN, CDR2 SVGIG (reference sequence). The CDR3 loop spans 13 amino acids. Trimming removed 6 bases from V and 2 bases from J, with 11 bases in between. The DNA of the CDR3 is TGTGCCTGTTTCGACCGGGCTGGAAACACCATATATTTT. It translates to CACFDRAGNTIYF. Full variable domain (remainder filled in from reference TRBV30 and TRBJ1-3): SQTIHQWPATLVQPVGSPLSLECTVEGTSNPNLYWYRQAAGRGLQLLFYSVGIGQISSEVPQNLSASRPQDRQFILSSKKLLLSDSGFYLCACFDRAGNTIYFGEGSWLTVV.

Notes on this clone: Additional DNA sequences in this sample encode the identical CDR3. This chain joins TRBV7-2 and TRBJ2-5; no clear D. The CDR3 is made up of 12 amino acids. Germline values: CDR1 SGHTA, CDR2 FQGNSA. Trimming pared 3 bases from V and 4 bases from J, leaving 6 bases between. CDR3 region: CASSFGRETQYF. CDR3 in DNA: TGTGCCAGCAGCTTCGGTAGAGAGACCCAGTACTTC.

The chain couples TRBV6-9 to TRBJ2-7, with D possibly being TRBD2 (6 bases). Germline V CDR1 and CDR2: MNHGY, SVAAGI. This CDR3 is 14 amino acids long. V was clipped by 4 bases and J by 1 base, with 11 bases between them. CDR3 DNA: TGTGCCAGCAGTTTAGGCGGAGGGTCCTACGAGCAGTACTTC. Translating it yields CASSLGGGSYEQYF.

To note about this clone: A read error is possible here, since a much larger clone lies one base away. V is TRBV27 and J is TRBJ2-7, with D possibly TRBD1 on 6 matching bases. Per germline, CDR1 MNHEY and CDR2 SMNVEV (reference sequence). The CDR3 is made up of 12 amino acids. V gave up 6 bases and J gave up 5 bases, with 11 bases separating them. The CDR3 nucleotides are TGTGCCAGCAGGAAACAGGGAAACGAGCAGTACTTC. Its translation: CASRKQGNEQYF.

This clone was detected a few times. The J gene is TRBJ2-5, the V gene TRBV2; D is possibly TRBD1 or TRBD2 (5 bases each). The CDR3 runs 13 residues. Deletions cut 10 bases from V and 3 bases from J, with 15 bases between. Germline V gene lookup returns CDR1 SNHLY and CDR2 FYNNEI. DNA of the CDR3: TGTGCCACCACCTCCGGGGCCAAAGAGACCCAGTACTTC. Translating it yields CATTSGAKETQYF.

The chain has TRBV30 and TRBJ1-2; 7 nucleotides line up with TRBD1. The V gene end was trimmed by 3 bases and the J gene end by 8 bases; junction bases not matched to a gene: 18. This CDR3 is 16 amino acids long. Germline V gene lookup returns CDR1 GTSNPN and CDR2 SVGIG (reference sequence). The CDR3 spells CAWSPNTHDRADGYTF. DNA of the CDR3: TGTGCCTGGAGCCCAAACACGCACGACAGGGCTGACGGCTACACCTTC.

Concerning this clone: The identical CDR3 is also encoded by other nucleotide sequences in the sample. The chain links TRBV30 to TRBJ2-5, with TRBD2 identical over 8 bases. J lost 4 bases, V lost 1 base, and 11 bases had no gene match. The CDR3 runs to 16 residues. From germline, CDR1 is GTSNPN and CDR2 SVGIG (reference sequence). CDR3 sequence: CAWSGGAGGSPETQYF. In nucleotides, the CDR3 is TGTGCCTGGAGTGGTGGCGCGGGGGGCTCGCCAGAGACCCAGTACTTC.

This chain connects TRBV21-1 to TRBJ2-3. TRBV21-1 constitutes a pseudogene. This CDR3 spans 16 amino acids. This chain's CDR3 is CASSQNRGTTPNTQYF. The CDR3 DNA reads as TGTGCCAGCAGCCAAAACCGGGGCACGACTCCGAATACGCAGTATTTT.

This clone was counted only a few times. J is TRBJ1-2 and V is TRBV5-4, with D hard to call. V lost 4 bases and J 2 bases, leaving 12 bases between the germline ends. Per germline, CDR1 SGHNT and CDR2 YYREEE (reference sequence). This CDR3 has 14 amino acids. The CDR3 loop reads CASSPIDSNYGYTF. The DNA of the CDR3 is TGTGCCAGCAGCCCGATCGACTCCAACTATGGCTACACCTTC.

V is TRBV5-4 and J is TRBJ2-2, with 9 bases lining up with TRBD1. The CDR3 length is 16 residues. CDR1 and CDR2 (germline): SGHNT, YYREEE (reference sequence). J gave up 5 bases and V 2 bases, and 7 bases lay outside the gene matches. Here the CDR3 reads CASSLNTGGKTGELFF. The CDR3 DNA reads TGTGCCAGCAGCTTAAATACAGGGGGCAAAACCGGGGAGCTGTTTTTT.

There are a few counts of this clone. The chain joins TRBV7-9 to TRBJ2-2; maybe TRBD1 (6 bases). V was cut by 2 bases and J by 3 bases, with 13 bases left in between. Germline CDR1 is SEHNR and CDR2 is FQNEAQ (reference sequence). The CDR3 has 16 residues. The CDR3 protein is CASSLPDRTYTGELFF. For the CDR3, the DNA is TGTGCCAGCAGCTTACCGGACAGAACTTACACCGGGGAGCTGTTTTTT.

The chain uses TRBV30 and TRBJ1-5; 7 nucleotides agree with TRBD1. The CDR3 runs 14 residues. The trim removed 1 base at V and 6 bases at J, leaving 6 bases unmatched. Germline lookup yields CDR1 GTSNPN and CDR2 SVGIG (reference sequence). The CDR3 loop reads CAWSGTGRSQPQHF. CDR3 DNA: TGTGCCTGGAGTGGGACAGGTCGGAGTCAGCCCCAGCATTTT.

The J gene is TRBJ1-1, the V gene TRBV6-6, with 8 bases identical to TRBD1. CDR3 length equals 12 residues. Germline-derived CDR1 and CDR2 are MNHNY and SVGAGI (reference sequence). Germline trimming cut 10 bases from V and 4 bases from J; bases unmatched to any gene: 5. The CDR3 region has the DNA TGTGCCACGGACAGGGAGCCCACTGAAGCTTTCTTT. Its translation: CATDREPTEAFF.

This clone has at least ten counts. This chain uses TRBV19 with TRBJ2-5; 7 nucleotides agree with TRBD2. After removal of 6 bases from V and 4 bases from J, the junction contained 2 bases not matched to a gene. Germline assignment: CDR1 LNHDA and CDR2 SQIVND (reference sequence). The CDR3 consists of 12 residues. The CDR3 DNA sequence: TGTGCCAGTAGAGCTAGCGGAGAGACCCAGTACTTC. This gives the protein CASRASGETQYF.

A single count supports this clone. One end of the junction varies from germline; a read error may be responsible. V is TRBV7-2 and J is TRBJ2-1; weak D call: TRBD2 (6 bases). The CDR3 runs to 15 residues. From germline, CDR1 is SGHTA and CDR2 FQGNSA. This CDR3 is CVSSPGPASGVEQFF. DNA for the CDR3: TGTGTCAGCAGCCCGGGTCCTGCGTCGGGGGTTGAGCAGTTCTTC.

This chain joins TRBV30 and TRBJ2-7; weak D call: TRBD2 (6 bases). Germline CDR1 GTSNPN, CDR2 SVGIG (reference sequence). The CDR3 has 12 residues. Between the trimmed V and J ends, which lost 5 bases and 5 bases, there was a span of 13 bases. The CDR3 here is CAWAGYQNEQYF. CDR3 DNA sequence: TGTGCCTGGGCGGGGTACCAGAACGAGCAGTACTTC.

This clone was seen more than once but under ten times. The chain employs TRBV29-1 and TRBJ2-3; the match to TRBD2 covers 11 bases. This CDR3 contains 15 residues. J lost 0 bases, V lost 2 bases, and 1 base had no gene match. CDR1 and CDR2 (germline): SQVTM, ANQGSEA. The CDR3 nucleotides read TGCAGCGTTGAACGGACTAGCGGGAGCACAGATACGCAGTATTTT. This translates into CSVERTSGSTDTQYF.

The J gene is TRBJ2-1, the V gene TRBV27; the match to TRBD2 covers 9 bases. The CDR3 length is 17 residues. J lost 4 bases, V lost 5 bases, and 12 bases had no gene match. CDR1 is MNHEY, CDR2 SMNVEV, per germline (reference sequence). CDR3 protein: CASSPKVTSGLYNEQFF. The DNA of the CDR3 is TGTGCCAGCAGTCCCAAAGTGACTAGCGGACTATACAATGAGCAGTTCTTC.

J is TRBJ2-3 and V is TRBV5-1; unclear D gene. Germline V lookup: CDR1 SGHRS, CDR2 YFSETQ. Trimming left V 0 bases short and J 2 bases short, with 10 bases between. The CDR3 has 15 amino acids. The CDR3 DNA sequence: TGCGCCAGCAGCTTGGCCGACACACTCACAGATACGCAGTATTTT. It yields the protein CASSLADTLTDTQYF. Looking up the rest from reference TRBV5-1 and TRBJ2-3 gives the full variable domain: KAGVTQTPRYLIKTRGQQVTLSCSPISGHRSVSWYQQTPGQGLQFLFEYFSETQRNKGNFPGRFSGRQFSNSRSEMNVSTLELGDSALYLCASSLADTLTDTQYFGPGTRLTVL.

The chain has TRBV11-2 and TRBJ2-1; a weak D match, TRBD2 (6 bases). CDR1 is SGHAT, CDR2 FQNNGV, per germline. There are 18 residues in the CDR3. V shed 4 bases and J shed 0 bases, with 19 bases lying between them. CDR3 loop: CASSSPTGGTSSYNEQFF. The DNA for the CDR3 is TGTGCCAGCAGCTCTCCTACCGGGGGAACTAGCTCCTACAATGAGCAGTTCTTC. Drawing the rest from reference TRBV11-2 and TRBJ2-1, the complete variable domain is EAGVAQSPRYKIIEKRQSVAFWCNPISGHATLYWYQQILGQGPKLLIQFQNNGVVDDSQLPKDRFSAERLKGVDSTLKIQPAKLEDSAVYLCASSSPTGGTSSYNEQFFGPGTRLTVL.

This sequence joins TRBV7-9 and TRBJ1-1; no definite D call. V lost 6 bases to trimming and J lost 10 bases, with 18 bases between them. This CDR3 spans 13 amino acids. The germline V gene encodes CDR1 SEHNR and CDR2 FQNEAQ (reference sequence). In DNA form, the CDR3 reads TGTGCCAGCAGTACCCCGGACGGGTCACGAGCTTTCTTT. Amino acid sequence: CASSTPDGSRAFF.

The DNA for the CDR3 is TGTGCCAGCAGTGATGCAGGCCACGGCTACACCTTC. It encodes CASSDAGHGYTF. V is TRBV2 and J is TRBJ1-2; D is undetermined. Germline-derived CDR1 and CDR2 are SNHLY and FYNNEI. The length of the CDR3 is 12 residues. Trimming took off 3 bases at V and 8 bases at J, with 10 bases between the two ends.

The sample holds many counts of this clone. V and J are TRBV25-1 and TRBJ2-6; tentative D call: TRBD2 (6 bases). Per germline, CDR1 MGHDK and CDR2 SYGVNS. V lost 8 bases to trimming and J lost 4 bases, with 12 bases between them. The CDR3 is 14 residues long. The CDR3 sequence is CASAGGAGANVLTF. The CDR3 nucleotides read TGTGCCAGCGCCGGAGGGGCCGGGGCCAACGTCCTGACTTTC.

The rearrangement uses TRBV5-1 and TRBJ2-2; D not certain. Germline V gene data show CDR1 as SGHRS and CDR2 as YFSETQ. Trimming pared 4 bases from V and 4 bases from J, leaving 14 bases between. The CDR3 covers 15 residues. The CDR3 sequence is CASSTPDPGTGELFF. The CDR3 nucleotides are TGCGCCAGCAGCACCCCGGACCCGGGCACCGGGGAGCTGTTTTTT.

This chain joins TRBV30 and TRBJ2-2, with D hard to call. The germline V gene encodes CDR1 GTSNPN and CDR2 SVGIG (reference sequence). V dropped 2 bases and J dropped 8 bases, with 6 bases sitting between them. The CDR3 is 11 residues long. For the CDR3, the DNA is TGTGCCTGGAGTAATGTGGGGGAGCTGTTTTTT. Protein: CAWSNVGELFF. The full variable domain, in which reference TRBV30 and TRBJ2-2 provide the parts outside the CDR3, is SQTIHQWPATLVQPVGSPLSLECTVEGTSNPNLYWYRQAAGRGLQLLFYSVGIGQISSEVPQNLSASRPQDRQFILSSKKLLLSDSGFYLCAWSNVGELFFGEGSRLTVL.

V gene TRBV7-9 combines with J gene TRBJ1-1, with D hard to call. The CDR3 length is 13 residues. V shed 1 base and J shed 5 bases, with 8 bases lying between them. Germline V lookup: CDR1 SEHNR, CDR2 FQNEAQ (reference sequence). This CDR3 is CASSLEWQTEAFF. The CDR3 DNA is TGTGCCAGCAGCTTAGAGTGGCAGACTGAAGCTTTCTTT.

This clone has a handful of counts. The rearrangement uses TRBV7-2 and TRBJ2-1; unclear D gene. The CDR3 extends over 14 amino acids. Deletions cut 1 base from V and 4 bases from J, with 8 bases between. In germline, CDR1 is SGHTA, CDR2 FQGNSA. The CDR3 sequence: CASSLEVGYNEQFF. In nucleotides, the CDR3 is TGTGCCAGCAGCTTAGAGGTAGGATACAATGAGCAGTTCTTC.